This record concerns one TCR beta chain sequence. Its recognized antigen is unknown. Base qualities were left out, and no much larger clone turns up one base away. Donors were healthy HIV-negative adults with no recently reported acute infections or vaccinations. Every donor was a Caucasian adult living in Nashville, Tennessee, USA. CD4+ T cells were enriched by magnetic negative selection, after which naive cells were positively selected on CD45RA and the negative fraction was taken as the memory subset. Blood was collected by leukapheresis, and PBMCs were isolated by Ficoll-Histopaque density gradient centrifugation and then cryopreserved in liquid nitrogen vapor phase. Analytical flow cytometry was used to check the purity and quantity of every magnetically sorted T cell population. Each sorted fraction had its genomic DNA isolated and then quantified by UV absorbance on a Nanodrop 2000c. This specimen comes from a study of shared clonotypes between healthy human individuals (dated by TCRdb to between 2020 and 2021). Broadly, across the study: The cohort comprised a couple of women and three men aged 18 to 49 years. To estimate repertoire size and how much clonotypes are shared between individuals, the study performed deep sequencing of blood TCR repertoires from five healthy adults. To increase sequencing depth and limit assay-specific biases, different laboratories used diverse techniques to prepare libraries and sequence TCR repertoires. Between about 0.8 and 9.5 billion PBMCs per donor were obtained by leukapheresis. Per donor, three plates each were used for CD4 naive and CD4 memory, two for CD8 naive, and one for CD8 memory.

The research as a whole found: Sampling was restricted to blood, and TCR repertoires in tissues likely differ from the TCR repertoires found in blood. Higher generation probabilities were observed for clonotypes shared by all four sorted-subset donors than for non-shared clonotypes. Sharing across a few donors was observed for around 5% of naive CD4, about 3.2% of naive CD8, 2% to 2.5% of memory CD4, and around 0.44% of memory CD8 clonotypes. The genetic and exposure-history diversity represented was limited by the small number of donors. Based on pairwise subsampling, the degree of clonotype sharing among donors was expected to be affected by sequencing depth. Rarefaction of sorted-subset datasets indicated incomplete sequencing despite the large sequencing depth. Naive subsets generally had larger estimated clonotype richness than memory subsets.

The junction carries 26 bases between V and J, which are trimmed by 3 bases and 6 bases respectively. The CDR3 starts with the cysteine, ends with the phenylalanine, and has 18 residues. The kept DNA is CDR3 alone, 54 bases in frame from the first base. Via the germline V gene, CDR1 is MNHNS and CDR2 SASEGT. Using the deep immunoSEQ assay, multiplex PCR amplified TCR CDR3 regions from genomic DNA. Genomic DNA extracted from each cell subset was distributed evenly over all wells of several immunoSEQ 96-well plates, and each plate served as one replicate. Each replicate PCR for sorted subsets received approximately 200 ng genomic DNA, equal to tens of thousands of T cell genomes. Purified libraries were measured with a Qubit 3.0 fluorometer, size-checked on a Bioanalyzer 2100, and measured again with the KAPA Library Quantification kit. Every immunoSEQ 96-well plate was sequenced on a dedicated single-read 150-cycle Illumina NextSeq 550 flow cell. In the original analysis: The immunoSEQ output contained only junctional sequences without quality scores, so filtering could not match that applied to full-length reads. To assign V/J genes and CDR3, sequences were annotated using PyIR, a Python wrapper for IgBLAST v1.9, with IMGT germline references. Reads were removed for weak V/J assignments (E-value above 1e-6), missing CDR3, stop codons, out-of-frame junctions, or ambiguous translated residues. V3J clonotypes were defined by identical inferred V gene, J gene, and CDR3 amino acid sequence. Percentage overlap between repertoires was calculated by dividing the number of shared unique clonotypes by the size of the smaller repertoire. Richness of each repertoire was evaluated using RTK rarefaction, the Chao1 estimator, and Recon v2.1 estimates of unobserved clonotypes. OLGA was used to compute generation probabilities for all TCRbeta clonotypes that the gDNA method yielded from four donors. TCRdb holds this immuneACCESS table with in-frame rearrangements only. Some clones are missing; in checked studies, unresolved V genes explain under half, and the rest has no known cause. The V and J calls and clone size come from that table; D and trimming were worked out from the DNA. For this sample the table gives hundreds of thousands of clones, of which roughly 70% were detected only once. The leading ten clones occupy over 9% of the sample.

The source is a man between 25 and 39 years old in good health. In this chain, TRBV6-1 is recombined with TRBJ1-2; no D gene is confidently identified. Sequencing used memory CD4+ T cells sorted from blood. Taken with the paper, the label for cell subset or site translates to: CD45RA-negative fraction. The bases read TGTGCCAGCAGTGACATTTGGGGTTCAGCGACCCCACTTCATGGCTACACCTTC. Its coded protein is CASSDIWGSATPLHGYTF.